This TCR beta chain was sequenced in a study of glioma-infiltrating T cells after dendritic cell vaccination (dated by TCRdb to 2016 to 2017). A note on the overall study: The cohort included around 15 glioblastoma patients drawn from Phase I and II dendritic cell vaccination trials, of whom 9 were newly diagnosed and 6 had recurrent disease. Patients received autologous tumor lysate-pulsed dendritic cell vaccination between 2003 and 2012. The vaccine was prepared from monocyte-derived dendritic cells that were cultured for 6 to 7 days with IL-4 and GM-CSF and then pulsed overnight with autologous tumor lysate. Each patient got three intradermal injections of the dendritic cell vaccine, spaced at biweekly intervals, in the arm below the axilla. Tumor-infiltrating lymphocyte content was quantified and tumor and blood repertoires were compared in dendritic cell-vaccinated glioblastoma patients by deep sequencing of TCR beta CDR3 regions. TCR sequencing metrics, including TIL content and tumor-blood repertoire overlap, were correlated with survival after dendritic cell vaccination.

Reading the label with the study, this specimen's time point is: after dendritic cell vaccination, including at tumor progression/relapse. Selection of patients required sufficient residual fresh-frozen tumor tissue and over two years of available survival data. Although molecular status otherwise differed among the glioblastoma patients, no patient had an isocitrate dehydrogenase mutation. PBMC were collected before vaccination, two weeks after the third vaccination, and at tumor progression if tumor progression occurred. Genomic DNA was extracted with the Qiagen DNeasy Blood extraction Kit. Using the immunoSEQ assay, TCRB CDR3 regions were amplified from 1.5 to 2 micrograms of genomic DNA, or from all available DNA when less than that was on hand. The multiplex PCR relied on 60 forward primers for TCR V beta segments and 13 reverse primers for J beta segments. Synthetic control templates were spiked into each sample at limiting dilution to estimate reads per starting template. Reads of 87 bp were generated by sequencing on the Illumina HiSeq System. The original methods were these. PCR and sequencing errors were removed by a nearest neighbor algorithm that merged closely related sequences. TCR overlap was measured as the percentage of unique tumor TCR beta sequences also present in the same patient's peripheral blood. TCRdb holds this immuneACCESS table with in-frame rearrangements only. Some clones are missing; in checked studies, unresolved V genes explain under half, and the rest has no known cause. That table is the source of V, J and clone size, and D and trimming were worked out from the DNA. For this sample there are more than 95,000 clones; 90% appear just once. The ten most abundant clones make up roughly 2.8% of the sample.

As concerns this clone: The antigen it binds to is not known. The record has no base qualities; no much larger clone is one base away.

Overall study results and their limits: After dendritic cell vaccination, a higher estimated pretreatment TIL content predicted longer time to progression and overall survival. The response model built on TCR overlap across three groups was characterized as speculative, with prospective validation still needed. No direct relationship between TCR clonality and survival was found, suggesting that a diverse polyclonal response may matter. The cohort was small and heterogeneous, only a few patients had full blood and tumor sets, and even fewer had initial-recurrent tumor pairs.

The TCR sequence derives from a human donor with glioblastoma. The sequencing used blood, collected after dendritic cell vaccination.

This receptor has the CDR3 CAWNPTSGGRGTQYF. The DNA is as follows: TGTGCCTGGAATCCCACTAGCGGGGGAAGGGGTACGCAGTATTTT. The rearrangement combines TRBV30 with TRBJ2-3, and TRBD2 aligns with 11 junction nucleotides. The CDR3 runs 15 residues from the cysteine to the phenylalanine. Only the CDR3 region is kept as DNA, spanning 45 bases read in frame from base 1. Taken from the germline V gene (reference sequence), the CDR1 and CDR2 loops are GTSNPN and SVGIG. At the junction V is shortened by 4 bases and J by 8 bases; bases outside the gene matches: 11.